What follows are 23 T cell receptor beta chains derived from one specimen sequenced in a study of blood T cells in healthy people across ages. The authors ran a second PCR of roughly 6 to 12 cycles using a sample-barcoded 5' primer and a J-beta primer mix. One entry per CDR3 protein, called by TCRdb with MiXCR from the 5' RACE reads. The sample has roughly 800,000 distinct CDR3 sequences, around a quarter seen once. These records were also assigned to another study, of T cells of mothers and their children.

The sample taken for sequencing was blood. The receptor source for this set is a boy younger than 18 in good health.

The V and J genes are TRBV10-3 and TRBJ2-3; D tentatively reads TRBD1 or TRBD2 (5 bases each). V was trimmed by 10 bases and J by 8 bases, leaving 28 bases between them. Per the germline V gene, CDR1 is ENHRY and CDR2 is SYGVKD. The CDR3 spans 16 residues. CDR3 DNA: TGTGCCACACGAACCACCGGGAAGGGGCTGGAAGGTACGCAGTATTTT. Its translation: CATRTTGKGLEGTQYF.

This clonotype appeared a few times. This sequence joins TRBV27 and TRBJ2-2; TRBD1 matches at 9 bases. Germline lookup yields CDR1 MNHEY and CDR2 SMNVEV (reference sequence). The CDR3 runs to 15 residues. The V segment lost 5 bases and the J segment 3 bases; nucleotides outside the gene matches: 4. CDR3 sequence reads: CASSVRDRDTGELFF. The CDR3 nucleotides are TGTGCCAGCAGTGTCCGGGACAGGGACACCGGGGAGCTGTTTTTT.

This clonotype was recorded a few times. CDR3 coding DNA: TGTGCCAGCAGGGCGACGGGGGGCAGTTACGAGCAGTACTTC. It encodes CASRATGGSYEQYF. The rearrangement joins TRBV28 to TRBJ2-7; D might be TRBD2 (7 bases). V gave up 6 bases and J gave up 4 bases, with 16 bases separating them. The CDR3 extends over 14 amino acids. Looked up from germline, CDR1 is MDHEN and CDR2 is SYDVKM.

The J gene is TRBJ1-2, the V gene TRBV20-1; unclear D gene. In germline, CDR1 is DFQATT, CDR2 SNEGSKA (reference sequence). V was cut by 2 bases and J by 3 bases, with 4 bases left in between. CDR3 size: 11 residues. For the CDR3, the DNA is TGCAGTGCTAGACCCGACTATGGCTACACCTTC. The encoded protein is CSARPDYGYTF.

CDR3 region: CASSYVQGSGNTIYF. CDR3 coding DNA: TGTGCCAGCAGCTACGTACAGGGATCTGGAAACACCATATATTTT. The genes are TRBV7-9 and TRBJ1-3; maybe TRBD1 (6 bases). V gave up 4 bases and J gave up 1 base, with 11 bases separating them. The germline CDR1 and CDR2 sequences are SEHNR and FQNEAQ (reference sequence). This CDR3 is 15 amino acids long. Variable domain in full (rest from reference TRBV7-9 and TRBJ1-3): DTGVSQNPRHKITKRGQNVTFRCDPISEHNRLYWYRQTLGQGPEFLTYFQNEAQLEKSRLLSDRFSAERPKGSFSTLEIQRTEQGDSAMYLCASSYVQGSGNTIYFGEGSWLTVV.

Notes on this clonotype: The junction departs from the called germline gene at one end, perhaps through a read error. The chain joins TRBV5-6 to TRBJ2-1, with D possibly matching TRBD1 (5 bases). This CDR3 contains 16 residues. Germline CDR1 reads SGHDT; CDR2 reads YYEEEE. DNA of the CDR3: TGTGCCAGCAACTTGGATGGCCAGGGTATGATGAATGAGCAGTTCTTC. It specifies CASNLDGQGMMNEQFF. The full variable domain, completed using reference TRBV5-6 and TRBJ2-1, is DAGVTQSPTHLIKTRGQQVTLRCSPKSGHDTVSWYQQALGQGPQFIFQYYEEEERQRGNFPDRFSGHQFPNYSSELNVNALLLGDSALYLCASNLDGQGMMNEQFFGPGTRLTVL.

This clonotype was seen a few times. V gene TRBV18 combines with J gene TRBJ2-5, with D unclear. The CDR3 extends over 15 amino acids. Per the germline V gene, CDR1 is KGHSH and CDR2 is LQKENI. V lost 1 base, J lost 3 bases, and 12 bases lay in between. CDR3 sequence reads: CASSPQRAPEETQYF. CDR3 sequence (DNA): TGTGCCAGCTCACCACAGCGAGCGCCGGAAGAGACCCAGTACTTC.

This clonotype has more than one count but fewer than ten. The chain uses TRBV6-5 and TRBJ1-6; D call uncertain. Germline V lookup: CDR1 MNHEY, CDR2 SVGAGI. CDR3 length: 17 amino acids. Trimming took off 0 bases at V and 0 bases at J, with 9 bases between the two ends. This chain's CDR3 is CASSYSQGSSYNSPLHF. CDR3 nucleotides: TGTGCCAGCAGTTACTCGCAAGGCAGCTCCTATAATTCACCCCTCCACTTT.

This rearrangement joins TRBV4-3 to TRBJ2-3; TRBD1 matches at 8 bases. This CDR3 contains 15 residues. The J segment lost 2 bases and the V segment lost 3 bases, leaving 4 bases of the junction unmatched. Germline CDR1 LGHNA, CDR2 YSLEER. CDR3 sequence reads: CASSQEDRVTDTQYF. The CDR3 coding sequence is TGCGCCAGCAGCCAGGAGGACAGGGTCACAGATACGCAGTATTTT.

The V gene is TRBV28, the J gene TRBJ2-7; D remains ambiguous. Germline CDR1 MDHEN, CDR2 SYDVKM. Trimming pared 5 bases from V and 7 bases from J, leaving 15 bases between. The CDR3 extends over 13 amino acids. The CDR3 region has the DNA TGTGCCAGCAGTACCACCCGGCTAGGGGAGCAGTACTTC. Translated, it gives CASSTTRLGEQYF.

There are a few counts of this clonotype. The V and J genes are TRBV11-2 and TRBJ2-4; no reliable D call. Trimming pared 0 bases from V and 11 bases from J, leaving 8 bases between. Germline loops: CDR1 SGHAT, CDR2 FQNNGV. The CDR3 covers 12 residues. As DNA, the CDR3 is TGTGCCAGCAGCTTAGATTTGAGAGTTCAGTACTTC. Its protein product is CASSLDLRVQYF. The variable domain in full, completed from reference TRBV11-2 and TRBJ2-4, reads EAGVAQSPRYKIIEKRQSVAFWCNPISGHATLYWYQQILGQGPKLLIQFQNNGVVDDSQLPKDRFSAERLKGVDSTLKIQPAKLEDSAVYLCASSLDLRVQYFGAGTRLSVL.

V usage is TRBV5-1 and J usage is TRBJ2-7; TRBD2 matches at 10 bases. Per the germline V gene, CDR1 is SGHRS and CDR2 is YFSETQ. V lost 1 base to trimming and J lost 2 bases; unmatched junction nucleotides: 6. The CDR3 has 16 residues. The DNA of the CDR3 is TGCGCCAGCAGCTTGTGGGGACTAGCGAAAACCTACGAGCAGTACTTC. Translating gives CASSLWGLAKTYEQYF.

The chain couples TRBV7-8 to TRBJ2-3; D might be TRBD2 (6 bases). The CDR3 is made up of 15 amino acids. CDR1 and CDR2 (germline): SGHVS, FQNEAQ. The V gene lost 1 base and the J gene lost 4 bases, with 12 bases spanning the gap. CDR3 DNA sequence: TGTGCCAGCAGCTTAGACGGGAGAGGGGCAGATACGCAGTATTTT. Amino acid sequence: CASSLDGRGADTQYF. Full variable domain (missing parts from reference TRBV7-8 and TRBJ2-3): GAGVSQSPRYKVAKRGQDVALRCDPISGHVSLFWYQQALGQGPEFLTYFQNEAQLDKSGLPSDRFFAERPEGSVSTLKIQRTQQEDSAVYLCASSLDGRGADTQYFGPGTRLTVL.

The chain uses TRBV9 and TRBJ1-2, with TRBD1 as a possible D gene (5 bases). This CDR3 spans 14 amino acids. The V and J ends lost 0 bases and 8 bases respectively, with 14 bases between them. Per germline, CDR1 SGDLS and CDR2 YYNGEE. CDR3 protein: CASSVEEGMGGYTF. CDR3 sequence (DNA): TGTGCCAGCAGCGTAGAGGAGGGGATGGGCGGCTACACCTTC.

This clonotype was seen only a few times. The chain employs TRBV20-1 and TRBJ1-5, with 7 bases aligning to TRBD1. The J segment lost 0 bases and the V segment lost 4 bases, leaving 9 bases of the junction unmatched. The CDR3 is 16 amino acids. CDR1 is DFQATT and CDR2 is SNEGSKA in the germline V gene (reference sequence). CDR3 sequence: CSAKSTGANSNQPQHF. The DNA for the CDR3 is TGCAGTGCTAAAAGTACAGGGGCAAATAGCAATCAGCCCCAGCATTTT.

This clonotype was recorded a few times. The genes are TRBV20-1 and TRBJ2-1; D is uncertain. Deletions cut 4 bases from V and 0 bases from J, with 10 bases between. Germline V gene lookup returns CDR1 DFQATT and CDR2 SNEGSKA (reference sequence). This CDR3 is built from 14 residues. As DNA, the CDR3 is TGCAGTGCTACCCGACCGTTCTCCTACAATGAGCAGTTCTTC. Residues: CSATRPFSYNEQFF.

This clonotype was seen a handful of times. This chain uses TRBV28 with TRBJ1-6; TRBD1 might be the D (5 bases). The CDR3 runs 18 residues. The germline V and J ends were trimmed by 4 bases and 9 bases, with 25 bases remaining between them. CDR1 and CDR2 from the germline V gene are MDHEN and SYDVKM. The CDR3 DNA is TGTGCCAGCAGTTCTCCCTTGAAGGCCGGGGGAAGTGTTTCACCCCTCCACTTT. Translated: CASSSPLKAGGSVSPLHF. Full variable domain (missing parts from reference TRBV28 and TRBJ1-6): DVKVTQSSRYLVKRTGEKVFLECVQDMDHENMFWYRQDPGLGLRLIYFSYDVKMKEKGDIPEGYSVSREKKERFSLILESASTNQTSMYLCASSSPLKAGGSVSPLHFGNGTRLTVT.

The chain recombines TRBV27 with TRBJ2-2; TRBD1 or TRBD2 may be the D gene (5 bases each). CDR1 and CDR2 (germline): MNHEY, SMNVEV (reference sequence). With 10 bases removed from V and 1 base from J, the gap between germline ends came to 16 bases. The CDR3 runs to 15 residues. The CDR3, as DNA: TGTGCCACAACGGGGCCGGGACGGAACACCGGGGAGCTGTTTTTT. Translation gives CATTGPGRNTGELFF.

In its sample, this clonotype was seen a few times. CDR3 nucleotide sequence: TGTGCCAGCAGTTACGCCTTGGGGACTAGCGGGGCGCGCTCCTACAATGAGCAGTTCTTC. Its protein product is CASSYALGTSGARSYNEQFF. The V call is TRBV6-2 or TRBV6-3, the J call TRBJ2-1, with 13 nucleotides matching TRBD2. Germline CDR1 reads MNHEY; CDR2 reads SVGEGT. V lost 2 bases, J lost 0 bases, and 10 bases stayed unmatched. The CDR3 consists of 20 residues.

The CDR3 sequence: CAWTRQNYGYTF. The DNA for the CDR3 is TGTGCCTGGACTCGACAGAATTATGGCTACACCTTC. The chain has TRBV30 and TRBJ1-2, with D maybe TRBD1 (5 bases). This CDR3 region has 12 residues. The V gene's germline CDR1 is GTSNPN and CDR2 SVGIG (reference sequence). Trimming shortened V by 4 bases and J by 5 bases, and 11 bases separated the two germline ends.

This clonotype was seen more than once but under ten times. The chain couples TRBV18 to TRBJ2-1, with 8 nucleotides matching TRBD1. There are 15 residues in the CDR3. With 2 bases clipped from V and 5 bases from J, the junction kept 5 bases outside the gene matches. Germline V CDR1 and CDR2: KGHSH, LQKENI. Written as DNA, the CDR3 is TGTGCCAGCTCACCAAAAGCAGGGGGCAACAATGAGCAGTTCTTC. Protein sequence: CASSPKAGGNNEQFF.

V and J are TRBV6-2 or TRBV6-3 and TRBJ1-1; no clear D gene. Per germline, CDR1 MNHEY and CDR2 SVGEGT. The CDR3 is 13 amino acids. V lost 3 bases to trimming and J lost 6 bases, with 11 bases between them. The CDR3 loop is CASSYIREAEAFF. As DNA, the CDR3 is TGTGCCAGCAGTTATATAAGGGAAGCTGAAGCTTTCTTT.

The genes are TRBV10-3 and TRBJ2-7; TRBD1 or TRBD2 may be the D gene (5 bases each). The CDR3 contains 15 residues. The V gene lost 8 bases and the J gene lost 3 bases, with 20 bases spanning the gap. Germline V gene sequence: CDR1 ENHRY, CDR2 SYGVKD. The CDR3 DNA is TGTGCCATCGCTAGCATGGGACCTCGCCTCTACGAGCAGTACTTC. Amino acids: CAIASMGPRLYEQYF.